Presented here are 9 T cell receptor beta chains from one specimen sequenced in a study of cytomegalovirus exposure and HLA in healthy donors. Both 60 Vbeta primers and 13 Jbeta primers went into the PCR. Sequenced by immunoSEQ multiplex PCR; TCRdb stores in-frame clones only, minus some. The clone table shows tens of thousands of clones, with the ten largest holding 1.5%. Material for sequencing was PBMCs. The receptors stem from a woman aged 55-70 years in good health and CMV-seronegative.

CDR3 loop: CASSFTLAGGWDEQFF. As DNA, the CDR3 is TGCGCCAGCAGCTTTACCCTAGCGGGAGGTTGGGATGAGCAGTTCTTC. The V and J genes are TRBV5-1 and TRBJ2-1, with 11 bases identical to TRBD2. With V trimmed by 2 bases and J by 8 bases, 9 bases remained unmatched. The germline V gene has CDR1 SGHRS and CDR2 YFSETQ. CDR3 length: 16 residues.

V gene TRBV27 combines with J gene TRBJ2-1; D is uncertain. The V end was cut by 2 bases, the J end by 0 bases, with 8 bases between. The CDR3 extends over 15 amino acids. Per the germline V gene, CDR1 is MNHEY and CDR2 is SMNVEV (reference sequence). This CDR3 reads CASSLVPSSYNEQFF. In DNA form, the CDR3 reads TGTGCCAGCAGTTTAGTCCCGAGCTCCTACAATGAGCAGTTCTTC.

CDR3 coding DNA: TGTGCCAGCAGCCCGCTGGACACCTCTGGAAACACCATATATTTT. This encodes CASSPLDTSGNTIYF. The chain uses TRBV13 and TRBJ1-3, with TRBD1 as a possible D gene (5 bases). V dropped 5 bases and J dropped 0 bases, with 11 bases sitting between them. Germline V lookup: CDR1 PRHDT, CDR2 FYEKMQ (reference sequence). CDR3 length: 15 residues.

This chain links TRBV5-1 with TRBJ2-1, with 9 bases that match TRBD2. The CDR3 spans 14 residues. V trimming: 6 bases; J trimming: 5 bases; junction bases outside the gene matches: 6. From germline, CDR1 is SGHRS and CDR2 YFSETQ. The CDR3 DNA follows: TGCGCCAGCACACCGGGACTAGCCGACAATGAGCAGTTCTTC. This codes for CASTPGLADNEQFF.

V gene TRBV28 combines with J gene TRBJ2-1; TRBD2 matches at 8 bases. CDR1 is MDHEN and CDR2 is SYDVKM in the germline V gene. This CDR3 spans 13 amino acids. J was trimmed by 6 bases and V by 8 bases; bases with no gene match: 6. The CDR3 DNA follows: TGTGCCAGCGGCGGGGGGCAGGTCAATGAGCAGTTCTTC. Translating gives CASGGGQVNEQFF.

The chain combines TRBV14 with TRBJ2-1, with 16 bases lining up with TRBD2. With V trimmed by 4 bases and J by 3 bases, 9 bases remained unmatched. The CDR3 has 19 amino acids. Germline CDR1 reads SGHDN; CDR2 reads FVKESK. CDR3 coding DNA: TGTGCCAGCAGCCCAGTCCCGGGACTAGCGGGAGGGGGCTACAATGAGCAGTTCTTC. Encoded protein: CASSPVPGLAGGGYNEQFF. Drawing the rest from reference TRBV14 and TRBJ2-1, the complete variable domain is EAGVTQFPSHSVIEKGQTVTLRCDPISGHDNLYWYRRVMGKEIKFLLHFVKESKQDESGMPNNRFLAERTGGTYSTLKVQPAELEDSGVYFCASSPVPGLAGGGYNEQFFGPGTRLTVL.

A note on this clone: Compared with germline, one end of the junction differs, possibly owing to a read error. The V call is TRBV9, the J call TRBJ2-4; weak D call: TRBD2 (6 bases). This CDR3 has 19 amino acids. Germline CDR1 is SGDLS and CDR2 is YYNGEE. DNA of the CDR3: TGTGCCAGCAGCCCACGGGACTTGCCTCGGATTCTAGCCAAAAACATTCAGTGCTTC. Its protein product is CASSPRDLPRILAKNIQCF.

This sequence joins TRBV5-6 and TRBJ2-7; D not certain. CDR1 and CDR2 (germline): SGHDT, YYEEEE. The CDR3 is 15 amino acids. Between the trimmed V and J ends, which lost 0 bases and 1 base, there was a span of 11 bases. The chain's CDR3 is CASSLDGFRSYEQYF. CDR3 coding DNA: TGTGCCAGCAGCTTGGACGGGTTCCGGTCCTACGAGCAGTACTTC.

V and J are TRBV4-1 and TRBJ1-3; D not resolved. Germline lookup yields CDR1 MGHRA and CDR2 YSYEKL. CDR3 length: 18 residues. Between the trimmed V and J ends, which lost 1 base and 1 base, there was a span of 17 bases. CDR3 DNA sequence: TGCGCCAGCAGCCAAGGCGGTGGAGGGATTTTTTCTGGAAACACCATATATTTT. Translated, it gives CASSQGGGGIFSGNTIYF.